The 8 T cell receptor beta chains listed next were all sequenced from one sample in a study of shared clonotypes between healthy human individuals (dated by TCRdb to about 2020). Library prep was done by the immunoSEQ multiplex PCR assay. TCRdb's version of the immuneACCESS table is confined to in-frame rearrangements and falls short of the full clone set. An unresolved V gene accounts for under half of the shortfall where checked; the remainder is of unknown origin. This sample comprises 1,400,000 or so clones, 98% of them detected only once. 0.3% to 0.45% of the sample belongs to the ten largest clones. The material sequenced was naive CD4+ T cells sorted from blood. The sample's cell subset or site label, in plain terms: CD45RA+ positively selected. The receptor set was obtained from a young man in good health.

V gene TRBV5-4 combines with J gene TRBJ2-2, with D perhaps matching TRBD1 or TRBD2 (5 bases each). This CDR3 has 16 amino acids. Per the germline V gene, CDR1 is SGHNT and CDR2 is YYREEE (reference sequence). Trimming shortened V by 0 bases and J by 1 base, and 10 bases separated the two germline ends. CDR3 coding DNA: TGTGCCAGCAGCTTGGCCTGGGGGATGAACACCGGGGAGCTGTTTTTT. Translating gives CASSLAWGMNTGELFF.

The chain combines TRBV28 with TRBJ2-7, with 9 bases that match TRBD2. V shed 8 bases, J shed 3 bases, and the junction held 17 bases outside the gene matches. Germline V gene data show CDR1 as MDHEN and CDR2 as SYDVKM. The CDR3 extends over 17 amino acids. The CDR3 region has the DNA TGTGCCAGCTCCGGGACACTAGGACTAGCGTCGTACTACGAGCAGTACTTC. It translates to CASSGTLGLASYYEQYF.

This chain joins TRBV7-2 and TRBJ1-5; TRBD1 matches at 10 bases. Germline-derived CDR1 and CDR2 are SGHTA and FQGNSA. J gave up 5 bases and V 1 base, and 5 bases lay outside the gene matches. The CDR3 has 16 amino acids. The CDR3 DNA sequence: TGTGCCAGCAGCTTAGGACCGGGACAGGGGTATCAGCCCCAGCATTTT. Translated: CASSLGPGQGYQPQHF.

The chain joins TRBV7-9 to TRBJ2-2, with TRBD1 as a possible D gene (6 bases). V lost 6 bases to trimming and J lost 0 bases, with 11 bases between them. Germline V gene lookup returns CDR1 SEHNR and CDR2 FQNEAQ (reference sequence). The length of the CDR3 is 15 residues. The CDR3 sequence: CASRITGSNTGELFF. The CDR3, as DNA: TGTGCCAGCAGGATTACAGGGTCGAACACCGGGGAGCTGTTTTTT.

CDR3 coding DNA: TGTGCCAGCAGTTGGACGGACCCCTACGAGCAGTACTTC. Amino acids: CASSWTDPYEQYF. The chain employs TRBV28 and TRBJ2-7; D unresolved. Germline V lookup: CDR1 MDHEN, CDR2 SYDVKM. The V end was cut by 4 bases, the J end by 2 bases, with 9 bases between. CDR3 length: 13 amino acids.

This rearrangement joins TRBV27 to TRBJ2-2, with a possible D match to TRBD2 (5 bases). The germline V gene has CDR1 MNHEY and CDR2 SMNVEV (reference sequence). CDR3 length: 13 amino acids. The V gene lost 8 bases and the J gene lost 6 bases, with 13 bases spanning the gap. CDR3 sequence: CASQPLAAGELFF. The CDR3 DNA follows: TGTGCCAGCCAACCTCTAGCAGCCGGGGAGCTGTTTTTT.

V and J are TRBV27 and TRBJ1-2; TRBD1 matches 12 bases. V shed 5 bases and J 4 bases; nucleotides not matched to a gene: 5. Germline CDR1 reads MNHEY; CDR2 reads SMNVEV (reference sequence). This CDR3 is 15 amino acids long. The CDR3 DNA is TGTGCCAGCAGTGGCGGGACAGGGGGCTTCTATGGCTACACCTTC. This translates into CASSGGTGGFYGYTF.

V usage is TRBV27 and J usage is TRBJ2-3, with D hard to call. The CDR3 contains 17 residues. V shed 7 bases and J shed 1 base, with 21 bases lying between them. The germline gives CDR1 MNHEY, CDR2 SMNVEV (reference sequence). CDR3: CASTLRSVDRGTDTQYF. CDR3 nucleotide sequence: TGTGCCAGCACTCTCCGGAGTGTCGATCGCGGCACAGATACGCAGTATTTT.